This T cell receptor (beta chain) came from a study of T cells in pancreatic ductal adenocarcinoma. Study-level results: Enrichment of CD45RO+ effector over naive T cells in tumors may bias clonality. Tumor and blood clonality did not differ significantly, about 0.112 versus 0.072.

Selected pancreatic ductal adenocarcinoma patients had undergone surgery without neoadjuvant therapy. About this clone itself: Antigen: not known.

Using immunoSEQ multiplex PCR, the repertoire was profiled, and TCRdb retains in-frame clones only, with some absent. This table holds some 16,000 clones, under 95% found once. Sequenced: PBMCs. This TCR came from a human donor with pancreatic ductal adenocarcinoma.

Written as DNA, the CDR3 is TGTGCCAGCAGTTTGGCCTACAATGAGCAGTTCTTC. This codes for CASSLAYNEQFF. The V call is TRBV28, the J call TRBJ2-1; no definite D call. Germline CDR1 is MDHEN and CDR2 is SYDVKM. The V and J ends lost 3 bases and 2 bases respectively, with 2 bases between them. The length of the CDR3 is 12 residues.